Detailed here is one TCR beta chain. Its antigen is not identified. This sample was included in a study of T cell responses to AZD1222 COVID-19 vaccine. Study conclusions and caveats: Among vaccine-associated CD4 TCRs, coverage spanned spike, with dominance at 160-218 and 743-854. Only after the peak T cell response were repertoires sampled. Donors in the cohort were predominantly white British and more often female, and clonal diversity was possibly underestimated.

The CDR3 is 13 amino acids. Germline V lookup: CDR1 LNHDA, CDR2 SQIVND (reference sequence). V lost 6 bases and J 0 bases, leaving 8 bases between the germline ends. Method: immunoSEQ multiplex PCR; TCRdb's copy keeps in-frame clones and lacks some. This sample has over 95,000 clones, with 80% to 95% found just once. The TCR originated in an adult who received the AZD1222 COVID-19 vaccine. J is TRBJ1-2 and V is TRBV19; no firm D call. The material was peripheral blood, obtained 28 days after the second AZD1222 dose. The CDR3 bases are TGTGCCAGTAGGGCAGGATCTAACTATGGCTACACCTTC. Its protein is CASRAGSNYGYTF.